The 4 T cell receptor beta chains below all came from one sample that was sequenced in a study of blood T cells in healthy people across ages (dated by TCRdb to the mid-2010s). The library came from 5' RACE. The reads were generated on an Illumina HiSeq 2500. A second 7 to 11 cycle PCR used a sample-barcoded 5' primer and a J-beta primer mix. The public reads were quality trimmed at Q25 with fastp and then assembled into clones with MiXCR by TCRdb, keeping productive beta chains. All rows with the same CDR3 protein become a single entry with the most common DNA and genes. The sample table shows just under 750,000 distinct CDR3 sequences, and 22% are seen once. The leading ten clones occupy about 22% of the sample. Specimen: blood. The receptor source for this set is a man in his 70s in good health.

This chain connects TRBV5-1 to TRBJ1-2; 8 nucleotides agree with TRBD1. With V trimmed by 3 bases and J by 2 bases, 6 bases remained unmatched. CDR1 and CDR2 (germline): SGHRS, YFSETQ. This CDR3 is built from 15 residues. CDR3: CASSYAGGLNYGYTF. Here the CDR3 DNA reads TGCGCCAGCAGCTACGCAGGGGGCCTGAACTATGGCTACACCTTC.

This clonotype was seen only a few times. The chain is built from TRBV13 and TRBJ2-1; D gene ambiguous. Near its end, the DNA agrees better with TRBJ2-7, so the J call may be wrong. Germline CDR1 PRHDT, CDR2 FYEKMQ (reference sequence). This CDR3 has 13 residues. In DNA, the CDR3 is TGTGCCAGCAGCTTCCAGCGTTCCTACGAGCAGTACGTC. This gives the protein CASSFQRSYEQYV.

This clonotype showed up just a few times. This chain links TRBV3-1 with TRBJ2-1; 8 positions agree with TRBD1. V lost 1 base and J lost 3; bases outside the gene matches: 8. This CDR3 is 17 amino acids long. The germline gives CDR1 LGHDT, CDR2 YNNKEL (reference sequence). CDR3 amino acids: CASSQGPGQGYYNEQFF. The CDR3 DNA sequence: TGTGCCAGCAGCCAAGGACCCGGACAGGGATACTACAATGAGCAGTTCTTC.

As concerns this clonotype: A read error may account for a junction end that differs from germline. The rearrangement joins TRBV7-9 to TRBJ2-7, with D possibly TRBD1 on 6 matching bases. Per the germline V gene, CDR1 is SEHNR and CDR2 is FQNEAQ (reference sequence). The CDR3 loop spans 13 amino acids. The chain's CDR3 is CAGSLGGGYEQYF. As DNA, the CDR3 is TGTGCCGGCAGCTTAGGGGGTGGCTACGAGCAGTACTTC.